This T cell receptor beta chain was captured by sequencing in a study of Ad26.COV2.S vaccination and SARS-CoV-2 variants. Study background: The donor participated in the COV1001 trial, in its Ad26.COV2.S arm.

V shed 3 bases and J shed 7 bases, with 15 bases lying between them. CDR1 MNHEY and CDR2 SVGEGT come from the germline V gene. The CDR3 is 15 amino acids. Treatment described: 19 received Ad26.COV2.S at low or high dose, single or two shots; about 5 received placebo; per-sample allocation not given. Day 63 following the first vaccine or placebo injection was when the samples were taken. The protocol was immunoSEQ multiplex PCR, while the TCRdb copy is restricted to in-frame clones and leaves out a portion. Of hundreds of thousands of clones listed, nearly 90% are singletons. This clonotype originated in a person between 18 and 60 years old who received the Ad26.COV2.S COVID-19 vaccine or a placebo. This sequence joins TRBV6-2 or TRBV6-3 and TRBJ1-4; D is possibly TRBD1 (5 bases). The material sequenced was peripheral blood, taken in a trial of Ad26.COV2.S vaccine versus placebo. This chain's CDR3 is CASSYGGRGSEKLFF. The DNA of the CDR3 is TGTGCCAGCAGTTATGGGGGTCGAGGTAGTGAAAAACTGTTTTTT.